The clone carrying this T cell receptor (beta chain) was counted many times. The antigen remains undetermined. Trimming stripped 0 bases from V and 3 bases from J, with 11 bases between. Looked up from germline, CDR1 is KGHSH and CDR2 is LQKENI. The CDR3 runs 15 residues. The investigators amplified TCR beta CDR3 regions from RNA transcripts. A set of HTBI primers served as the primers for a first-round RT-PCR of the TCR CDR3. TCRdb reprocessed the multiplex PCR reads with MiXCR, giving one entry per CDR3 protein. The data contain around 620,000 distinct CDR3 sequences, under 20% of them singletons. If no ophthalmopathy progression occurred within 18 months, Graves' hyperthyroidism was stable. Source material for PBMCs was about 10 ml fresh peripheral blood. This sample is part of a study of T cells in Graves' hyperthyroidism and ophthalmopathy. Notes on the study in general: Most clonotypes expanded in thyroid above 0.001 were likewise present in blood.

This sequence joins TRBV18 and TRBJ1-2, with TRBD1 as a possible D gene (5 bases). The source is a woman younger than 45 with Graves' hyperthyroidism. What was sequenced was blood. CDR3 protein: CASSPPSRDHYGYTF. As DNA, the CDR3 is TGTGCCAGCTCACCACCGAGCCGGGACCACTATGGCTACACCTTC.